Each of the 24 T cell receptor beta chains below was sequenced from the same sample in a study of shared clonotypes between healthy human individuals. Some clones are missing from TCRdb's copy, which holds only in-frame ones; the method was immunoSEQ multiplex PCR. The table includes under 1,900,000 clones, around 98.5% detected once. Sequenced: naive CD4+ T cells sorted from blood. Specified subset: CD45RA+ positively selected. All receptors derive from a man aged 25-45 years in good health.

The CDR3 protein is CASRPALGADTQYF. The CDR3, as DNA: TGCGCCAGCAGGCCGGCCCTCGGGGCAGATACGCAGTATTTT. This chain links TRBV5-1 with TRBJ2-3, with D possibly matching TRBD2 (5 bases). This CDR3 has 14 amino acids. The V gene's germline CDR1 is SGHRS and CDR2 YFSETQ. Trimming left V 5 bases short and J 4 bases short, with 14 bases between. Together with reference TRBV5-1 and TRBJ2-3, the CDR3 gives the full variable domain: KAGVTQTPRYLIKTRGQQVTLSCSPISGHRSVSWYQQTPGQGLQFLFEYFSETQRNKGNFPGRFSGRQFSNSRSEMNVSTLELGDSALYLCASRPALGADTQYFGPGTRLTVL.

The J gene is TRBJ2-1, the V gene TRBV4-1, with no clear D. The CDR3 is made up of 16 amino acids. V lost 0 bases, J lost 0 bases, and 9 bases lay in between. Per germline, CDR1 MGHRA and CDR2 YSYEKL. The CDR3 coding sequence is TGCGCCAGCAGCCAAGATGAGGTTAGCTCCTACAATGAGCAGTTCTTC. It is translated as CASSQDEVSSYNEQFF.

The genes are TRBV28 and TRBJ1-1; 7 bases are a match to TRBD1. V shed 3 bases, J shed 7 bases, and the junction held 5 bases outside the gene matches. CDR1 MDHEN and CDR2 SYDVKM come from the germline V gene. The CDR3 spans 13 residues. The CDR3 loop is CASSLPQGREAFF. The CDR3 DNA sequence: TGTGCCAGCAGTTTGCCACAGGGGCGTGAAGCTTTCTTT.

The chain combines TRBV5-4 with TRBJ2-3, with TRBD1 identical over 8 bases. Per the germline V gene, CDR1 is SGHNT and CDR2 is YYREEE (reference sequence). CDR3 length equals 18 residues. With 4 bases clipped from V and 7 bases from J, the junction kept 20 bases outside the gene matches. The CDR3 loop reads CASSPTGTGSKAPHTQYF. In nucleotides, the CDR3 is TGTGCCAGCAGCCCGACCGGGACAGGTTCCAAGGCCCCGCATACGCAGTATTTT.

The sample holds one count of this clone. DNA of the CDR3: TGCGCCAGCAGAATTAGCGGGAGGGCCGCGAACACCGGGGAGCTGTTTTTT. Protein: CASRISGRAANTGELFF. The chain couples TRBV5-1 to TRBJ2-2; TRBD2 aligns across 11 bases. The V gene end was trimmed by 5 bases and the J gene end by 0 bases; junction bases not matched to a gene: 6. CDR3 length equals 17 residues. Germline lookup yields CDR1 SGHRS and CDR2 YFSETQ.

A remark on this clone: Other DNA sequences in the same sample also yield this CDR3. This chain joins TRBV11-2 and TRBJ2-7; no firm D call. The V gene lost 5 bases and the J gene lost 0 bases, with 14 bases spanning the gap. The V gene's germline CDR1 is SGHAT and CDR2 FQNNGV. The length of the CDR3 is 15 residues. The CDR3 nucleotides read TGTGCCAGCAGCCCAAGGACGGCAAGCTCCTACGAGCAGTACTTC. Its protein product is CASSPRTASSYEQYF.

The chain has TRBV4-3 and TRBJ2-7; either TRBD1 or TRBD2 may supply D (5 bases each). There are 16 residues in the CDR3. Germline V lookup: CDR1 LGHNA, CDR2 YSLEER. V was clipped by 4 bases and J by 6 bases, with 22 bases between them. The chain's CDR3 is CASSRGALRGITEQYF. CDR3 nucleotide sequence: TGCGCCAGCAGCCGAGGGGCGCTAAGGGGAATCACCGAGCAGTACTTC.

The chain couples TRBV7-2 to TRBJ1-5, with D possibly TRBD1 on 6 matching bases. V lost 4 bases and J lost 3, with 10 bases in between. CDR1 SGHTA and CDR2 FQGNSA come from the germline V gene. The CDR3 runs 14 residues. CDR3 loop: CASSSTGNNQPQHF. In DNA form, the CDR3 reads TGTGCCAGCAGCTCCACAGGGAACAATCAGCCCCAGCATTTT.

The genes are TRBV5-8 and TRBJ1-4; D possibly corresponds to TRBD1 (5 bases). The CDR3 has 15 residues. The V gene's germline CDR1 is SGHTS and CDR2 YDEGEE. Trimming took off 0 bases at V and 5 bases at J, with 11 bases between the two ends. DNA for the CDR3: TGTGCCAGCAGCTTGGTCAGGGTCAGAAATGAAAAACTGTTTTTT. Protein: CASSLVRVRNEKLFF.

This rearrangement joins TRBV11-2 to TRBJ2-3, with 8 bases aligning to TRBD1. Germline values: CDR1 SGHAT, CDR2 FQNNGV. The junction had 9 bases not matched to a gene; V was cut back by 0 bases and J by 1 base. This CDR3 is built from 18 residues. The DNA for the CDR3 is TGTGCCAGCAGCTTAGATCCGACAGGGGCCAAGGGCACAGATACGCAGTATTTT. It is translated as CASSLDPTGAKGTDTQYF.

The chain employs TRBV19 and TRBJ1-5; 7 bases agree with TRBD1. Germline lookup yields CDR1 LNHDA and CDR2 SQIVND (reference sequence). V was pared by 8 bases and J by 2 bases, with 3 bases of the junction left unmatched. CDR3 length equals 13 residues. The chain's CDR3 is CASAGQGNQPQHF. In DNA form, the CDR3 reads TGTGCCAGTGCCGGACAGGGCAATCAGCCCCAGCATTTT.

The V gene is TRBV6-6, the J gene TRBJ1-2; D is ambiguous. Germline CDR1 reads MNHNY; CDR2 reads SVGAGI (reference sequence). The CDR3 is 12 residues long. Deletions cut 2 bases from V and 7 bases from J, with 8 bases between. CDR3 region: CASSYGTAGYTF. DNA of the CDR3: TGTGCCAGCAGTTACGGAACGGCTGGCTACACCTTC.

The genes are TRBV18 and TRBJ1-4, with D tentatively TRBD1 (5 bases). CDR1 is KGHSH and CDR2 is LQKENI in the germline V gene. Trimming took 4 bases from V and 7 from J, leaving 13 bases between them. This CDR3 has 14 residues. The CDR3 DNA follows: TGTGCCAGCTCACAAACAGGTGGCTCTGAAAAACTGTTTTTT. This codes for CASSQTGGSEKLFF.

A single count supports this clone. Other DNA sequences within the sample encode an identical CDR3. The rearrangement joins TRBV5-1 to TRBJ1-1; no clear D gene. CDR3 length equals 15 residues. From germline, CDR1 is SGHRS and CDR2 YFSETQ. Trimming stripped 0 bases from V and 1 base from J, with 10 bases between. CDR3 bases: TGCGCCAGCAGCTTGGTTCGGGGAGGGAACACTGAAGCTTTCTTT. Its protein is CASSLVRGGNTEAFF.

V is TRBV7-2 and J is TRBJ2-1, with a weak D call TRBD1 (5 bases). The CDR3 is made up of 15 amino acids. Germline CDR1 reads SGHTA; CDR2 reads FQGNSA. V lost 5 bases and J lost 8, with 19 bases in between. CDR3 DNA sequence: TGTGCCAGCAGCGGGAATGGGCCCCAGGGCGATGAGCAGTTCTTC. Its protein product is CASSGNGPQGDEQFF.

About this clone: Other DNA sequences in this specimen translate into the identical CDR3. V and J are TRBV7-7 and TRBJ2-1, with TRBD1 as a possible D gene (6 bases). Germline CDR1 and CDR2: SSHAT and FNYEAQ (reference sequence). V was clipped by 3 bases and J by 4 bases, with 7 bases between them. The CDR3 spans 13 residues. In DNA, the CDR3 is TGTGCCAGCAGCTTGGGGGCGTACAATGAGCAGTTCTTC. Translating gives CASSLGAYNEQFF.

This sequence joins TRBV7-3 and TRBJ1-1; tentative D call: TRBD1 (6 bases). The length of the CDR3 is 15 residues. Germline assignment: CDR1 SGHTA and CDR2 FQGTGA. The V and J ends lost 1 base and 1 base respectively, with 10 bases between them. CDR3 loop: CASSLRPDRNTEAFF. The CDR3 bases are TGTGCCAGCAGCTTAAGACCGGACAGGAACACTGAAGCTTTCTTT. The full variable domain, its missing parts supplied by reference TRBV7-3 and TRBJ1-1, is GAGVSQTPSNKVTEKGKYVELRCDPISGHTALYWYRQSLGQGPEFLIYFQGTGAADDSGLPNDRFFAVRPEGSVSTLKIQRTERGDSAVYLCASSLRPDRNTEAFFGQGTRLTVV.

This rearrangement joins TRBV4-3 to TRBJ2-7; 7 bases fit TRBD2. The CDR3 covers 17 residues. Germline V gene data show CDR1 as LGHNA and CDR2 as YSLEER. V dropped 1 base and J dropped 7; count of bases not matched to a gene: 16. The CDR3 nucleotides are TGCGCCAGCAGCCAAGTGTTGGCGGGAGTAGTAAAGGTGGAGCAGTACTTC. Amino acids: CASSQVLAGVVKVEQYF.

The chain employs TRBV4-3 and TRBJ2-2; 11 nucleotides match TRBD2. Per the germline V gene, CDR1 is LGHNA and CDR2 is YSLEER. V lost 0 bases and J lost 8; bases outside the gene matches: 11. This CDR3 has 18 amino acids. The CDR3 coding sequence is TGCGCCAGCAGCCAAGAAGGGCGACTAGCGGGGCTGGCAGGGGAGCTGTTTTTT. This codes for CASSQEGRLAGLAGELFF.

This rearrangement joins TRBV6-5 to TRBJ1-2; 7 bases fit TRBD1. The CDR3 spans 14 residues. With V trimmed by 4 bases and J by 2 bases, 4 bases remained unmatched. The germline V gene has CDR1 MNHEY and CDR2 SVGAGI. The CDR3 DNA is TGTGCCAGCAGTTTAGCGGACAGGAACTATGGCTACACCTTC. It is translated as CASSLADRNYGYTF.

This rearrangement joins TRBV7-2 to TRBJ1-5; tentative D call: TRBD1 (6 bases). Between the trimmed V and J ends, which lost 4 bases and 5 bases, there was a span of 9 bases. CDR1 is SGHTA, CDR2 FQGNSA, per germline. The CDR3 sequence is 13 residues long. CDR3 bases: TGTGCCAGCAGCTCACAGGGAGATCAGCCCCAGCATTTT. Translated: CASSSQGDQPQHF.

J is TRBJ1-1 and V is TRBV9; TRBD1 aligns across 9 bases. Germline loops: CDR1 SGDLS, CDR2 YYNGEE. The CDR3 is 18 amino acids. V was clipped by 4 bases and J by 2 bases; unmatched bases: 15. The CDR3 nucleotides read TGTGCCAGCAGCCTCAGGCCGGGACAGGGAATCGTAAACACTGAAGCTTTCTTT. Residues: CASSLRPGQGIVNTEAFF.

This sequence joins TRBV15 and TRBJ1-5; D is unclear. Germline-derived CDR1 and CDR2 are LNHNV and YYDKDF (reference sequence). The CDR3 covers 13 residues. Trimming cost V 3 bases and J 6 bases, with 9 bases left between them. In DNA form, the CDR3 reads TGTGCCACCAGCAGGGGTCTCGGTCAGCCCCAGCATTTT. Protein sequence: CATSRGLGQPQHF.

This clone has a single count. The CDR3 DNA reads TGTGCCAGCAGCCGGGGACTAGCGGGATCGGGGAGAGATACGCAGTATTTT. Translation: CASSRGLAGSGRDTQYF. V is TRBV7-3 and J is TRBJ2-3; 13 nucleotides match TRBD2. CDR1 SGHTA and CDR2 FQGTGA come from the germline V gene. This CDR3 region has 17 residues. The V gene end was trimmed by 5 bases and the J gene end by 5 bases; junction bases not matched to a gene: 10. Combining the CDR3 with reference TRBV7-3 and TRBJ2-3 gives the whole variable domain GAGVSQTPSNKVTEKGKYVELRCDPISGHTALYWYRQSLGQGPEFLIYFQGTGAADDSGLPNDRFFAVRPEGSVSTLKIQRTERGDSAVYLCASSRGLAGSGRDTQYFGPGTRLTVL.